This T cell receptor (beta chain) was sequenced during a study of blood T cell repertoires in COVID-19. About the research overall: PBMCs, B-cell-depleted T cells, or T cells provided the cDNA or gDNA that made up the material.

Two negative PCRs, clearance, or symptom resolution were required of recovered Cohort 3 donors. This clone was detected a few times. In germline, CDR1 is MDHEN, CDR2 SYDVKM. V lost 3 bases and J 3 bases, leaving 5 bases between the germline ends. CDR3 length: 12 residues. Original analysis: Reference gene primer amplification yielded estimated nucleated cell counts. Assay: immunoSEQ multiplex PCR; the TCRdb copy retains only in-frame clones and omits some. That table supplies the V and J calls and clone size; D and trimming were determined from the DNA. The table includes hundreds of thousands of clones, approximately 84% detected once.

This clonotype originated in a woman aged 25 to 39 who had recovered from COVID-19. Sequencing used PBMCs or T cells enriched from blood (not recorded which). The rearrangement joins TRBV28 to TRBJ1-1; D not resolved. CDR3 in amino acids: CASSFDYTEAFF. The CDR3 DNA is TGTGCCAGCAGTTTCGACTACACTGAAGCTTTCTTT.